The 28 T cell receptor beta chains below all came from one sample that was sequenced in a study of T cell responses to AZD1222 COVID-19 vaccine. This table comes from immunoSEQ multiplex PCR, and its TCRdb copy is limited to in-frame clones, with some not included. The data show 95,000 to 150,000 clones, around 89% seen once. The sequenced sample was peripheral blood, obtained on day 0 of MenACWY control vaccination. These receptor sequences come from an adult in good health.

V and J are TRBV10-3 and TRBJ1-5; 9 positions agree with TRBD1. Trimming at V came to 4 bases and at J to 7 bases, leaving 8 bases not matched to a gene. Looked up from germline, CDR1 is ENHRY and CDR2 is SYGVKD. CDR3 length: 15 residues. The DNA for the CDR3 is TGTGCCATCAGTGGTTCCGGACAGGGGTGGCAGCCCCAGCATTTT. It codes for CAISGSGQGWQPQHF.

The chain uses TRBV6-1 and TRBJ2-1; 7 nucleotides line up with TRBD2. The CDR3 is 14 residues long. Germline CDR1 MNHNS, CDR2 SASEGT. The V and J ends lost 6 bases and 9 bases, in that order; junction bases with no gene match: 11. The CDR3 region has the DNA TGTGCCAGCAGCCCGGGTACTAGCGTCAGTGAGCAGTTCTTC. Residues: CASSPGTSVSEQFF.

The CDR3 DNA is TGTGCCAGCAGCCAAGTGGGACTAGAGGGAACCAATGAGCAGTTCTTC. Its translation is CASSQVGLEGTNEQFF. The J gene is TRBJ2-1, the V gene TRBV4-2; 8 bases map to TRBD2. Germline V gene sequence: CDR1 LGHNA, CDR2 YNFKEQ. The V segment lost 1 base and the J segment 6 bases; nucleotides outside the gene matches: 8. This CDR3 has 16 residues.

This chain uses TRBV5-8 with TRBJ2-5; 11 nucleotides agree with TRBD2. Germline V gives CDR1 SGHTS, CDR2 YDEGEE. Germline trimming cut 0 bases from V and 4 bases from J; bases unmatched to any gene: 11. The CDR3 has 18 amino acids. This chain's CDR3 is CASSLAPTLAGGRETQYF. CDR3 DNA sequence: TGTGCCAGCAGCTTGGCCCCCACCCTAGCGGGAGGACGAGAGACCCAGTACTTC.

The gene calls are TRBV7-2 and TRBJ1-1; perhaps TRBD1 as D (6 bases). Germline CDR1 and CDR2: SGHTA and FQGNSA. V was pared by 3 bases and J by 1 base, with 9 bases between. This CDR3 comprises 14 residues. The CDR3: CASSFQGQNTEAFF. The CDR3 coding sequence is TGTGCCAGCAGCTTTCAGGGGCAGAACACTGAAGCTTTCTTT.

The chain combines TRBV4-2 with TRBJ2-3; 11 bases align to TRBD2. V was clipped by 1 base and J by 3 bases; unmatched bases: 6. Germline V gives CDR1 LGHNA, CDR2 YNFKEQ. The CDR3 is 17 amino acids. The CDR3 region has the DNA TGTGCCAGCAGCCAAGGGGGGAGGACTAGCGGGACAGATACGCAGTATTTT. Its translation is CASSQGGRTSGTDTQYF.

The chain combines TRBV5-1 with TRBJ1-3; D gene uncertain. V lost 0 bases and J lost 0, with 10 bases in between. CDR3 size: 16 residues. CDR1 and CDR2 (germline): SGHRS, YFSETQ. CDR3 coding DNA: TGCGCCAGCAGCTTGGCTGGTGTACTCTCTGGAAACACCATATATTTT. Translation gives CASSLAGVLSGNTIYF.

CDR3 amino acids: CASSTGQGAFEQYF. As DNA, the CDR3 is TGTGCCAGCAGCACAGGACAGGGGGCGTTCGAGCAGTACTTC. The V gene is TRBV11-2, the J gene TRBJ2-7, with 11 bases fitting TRBD1. The CDR3 runs 14 residues. Germline V lookup: CDR1 SGHAT, CDR2 FQNNGV. The ends lost 5 bases at V and 6 bases at J; junction bases unmatched: 6.

The chain is built from TRBV9 and TRBJ1-6; D unclear. Germline lookup yields CDR1 SGDLS and CDR2 YYNGEE. This CDR3 is built from 14 residues. Between the trimmed V and J ends, which lost 3 bases and 11 bases, there was a span of 15 bases. For the CDR3, the DNA is TGTGCCAGCAGCGAAGACGGCGCCGGAGCACCCCTCCACTTT. Amino acid sequence: CASSEDGAGAPLHF.

V gene TRBV15 combines with J gene TRBJ2-5; either TRBD1 or TRBD2 may supply D (6 bases each). From germline, CDR1 is LNHNV and CDR2 YYDKDF (reference sequence). CDR3 length: 14 amino acids. The V gene lost 8 bases and the J gene lost 1 base, with 14 bases spanning the gap. The DNA of the CDR3 is TGTGCCACCTCGGAGGGGGACCCCCAAGAGACCCAGTACTTC. Its translation: CATSEGDPQETQYF.

V and J are TRBV5-6 and TRBJ1-6, with D perhaps TRBD1 (5 bases). Germline CDR1 and CDR2: SGHDT and YYEEEE. CDR3 length equals 16 residues. V lost 0 bases, J lost 8 bases, and 15 bases lay in between. The CDR3 nucleotides are TGTGCCAGCAGCTTGGCGGGGCAGGGTTTTGATTCACCCCTCCACTTT. Amino acids: CASSLAGQGFDSPLHF.

V and J are TRBV6-5 and TRBJ1-2; 7 bases are shared with TRBD1. Germline V gene sequence: CDR1 MNHEY, CDR2 SVGAGI. The CDR3 totals 15 residues. V shed 4 bases and J 4 bases; nucleotides not matched to a gene: 9. The CDR3 DNA reads as TGTGCCAGCAGTTCTACCGGGACAGATTCCTATGGCTACACCTTC. Translation: CASSSTGTDSYGYTF.

The CDR3 sequence: CASSLNLEAFF. The CDR3 DNA reads TGTGCCAGCAGTTTAAATCTTGAAGCTTTCTTT. This chain uses TRBV6-5 with TRBJ1-1; D is unclear. Trimming stripped 4 bases from V and 7 bases from J, with 7 bases between. The CDR3 sequence is 11 residues long. CDR1 MNHEY and CDR2 SVGAGI come from the germline V gene.

The CDR3 nucleotides are TGTGCCAGCAGCTCATGGCCCTATGGCTACACCTTC. It translates to CASSSWPYGYTF. The chain uses TRBV6-5 and TRBJ1-2, with D unclear. Looked up from germline, CDR1 is MNHEY and CDR2 is SVGAGI. V was clipped by 6 bases and J by 4 bases, with 9 bases between them. CDR3 length: 12 amino acids.

This chain links TRBV6-2 or TRBV6-3 with TRBJ2-7; D may correspond to TRBD1 or TRBD2 (5 bases each). The germline V gene has CDR1 MNHEY and CDR2 SVGEGT. V dropped 2 bases and J dropped 5 bases, with 13 bases sitting between them. The CDR3 is made up of 14 amino acids. CDR3 DNA sequence: TGTGCCAGCAGTTACCGCGTAGAGGGACACGAGCAGTACTTC. Its translation is CASSYRVEGHEQYF.

The table lists this clone with a count of one. V and J are TRBV4-3 and TRBJ1-2; D remains ambiguous. There are 16 residues in the CDR3. Between the trimmed V and J ends, which lost 0 bases and 3 bases, there was a span of 14 bases. Germline CDR1 and CDR2: LGHNA and YSLEER. The DNA of the CDR3 is TGCGCCAGCAGCCAAGATCCGTTGGCCAGGCACTATGGCTACACCTTC. Residues: CASSQDPLARHYGYTF.

The chain has TRBV5-6 and TRBJ2-7; D unresolved. The CDR3 is made up of 13 amino acids. V lost 4 bases and J 6 bases, leaving 14 bases between the germline ends. The germline V gene encodes CDR1 SGHDT and CDR2 YYEEEE. The CDR3 coding sequence is TGTGCCAGCAGCCCGGACCAGCGAAGCGAGCAGTACTTC. Translating gives CASSPDQRSEQYF.

The V call is TRBV5-1, the J call TRBJ2-2; D remains unclear. The V and J ends lost 6 bases and 0 bases respectively, with 3 bases between them. The CDR3 has 12 residues. Germline V gene data show CDR1 as SGHRS and CDR2 as YFSETQ. DNA for the CDR3: TGCGCCAGCACCCCGAACACCGGGGAGCTGTTTTTT. Protein sequence: CASTPNTGELFF.

This chain links TRBV5-1 with TRBJ2-2; D uncertain. Per the germline V gene, CDR1 is SGHRS and CDR2 is YFSETQ. Between the trimmed V and J ends, which lost 2 bases and 1 base, there was a span of 9 bases. This CDR3 is built from 15 residues. CDR3 protein: CASSLRAVNTGELFF. For the CDR3, the DNA is TGCGCCAGCAGCTTAAGAGCTGTGAACACCGGGGAGCTGTTTTTT.

In DNA, the CDR3 is TGTGCCAGCAGCTTTAGCTCCTACAATGAGCAGTTCTTC. Translation gives CASSFSSYNEQFF. The chain has TRBV7-2 and TRBJ2-1; D unresolved. V was clipped by 3 bases and J by 0 bases, with 3 bases between them. The germline CDR1 and CDR2 sequences are SGHTA and FQGNSA. CDR3 length equals 13 residues.

V is TRBV5-4 and J is TRBJ2-5; D possibly uses TRBD1 or TRBD2 (5 bases each). Trimming cost V 1 base and J 5 bases, with 12 bases left between them. The CDR3 extends over 14 amino acids. The germline V gene has CDR1 SGHNT and CDR2 YYREEE (reference sequence). CDR3 DNA sequence: TGTGCCAGCAGCTTGAAGGGACCCAGGGAGACCCAGTACTTC. It codes for CASSLKGPRETQYF. Full variable domain (rest looked up from reference TRBV5-4 and TRBJ2-5): ETGVTQSPTHLIKTRGQQVTLRCSSQSGHNTVSWYQQALGQGPQFIFQYYREEENGRGNFPPRFSGLQFPNYSSELNVNALELDDSALYLCASSLKGPRETQYFGPGTRLLVL.

V usage is TRBV6-5 and J usage is TRBJ1-2; D not resolved. CDR1 MNHEY and CDR2 SVGAGI come from the germline V gene. Trimming shortened V by 2 bases and J by 4 bases, and 14 bases separated the two germline ends. The CDR3 sequence is 15 residues long. This CDR3 reads CASSYRLDRGYGYTF. CDR3 sequence (DNA): TGTGCCAGCAGTTACCGCCTAGACCGAGGCTATGGCTACACCTTC.

The chain recombines TRBV6-5 with TRBJ2-1; the match to TRBD2 covers 7 bases. Per germline, CDR1 MNHEY and CDR2 SVGAGI. Germline trimming cut 7 bases from V and 6 bases from J; bases unmatched to any gene: 12. This CDR3 comprises 15 residues. The CDR3 DNA reads TGTGCCAGCACCTCCAGGGCTAGCGGCGGCAATGAGCAGTTCTTC. Translation: CASTSRASGGNEQFF.

This clone was seen a single time. The rearrangement joins TRBV30 to TRBJ1-5, with a tentative D call TRBD1 (5 bases). Germline assignment: CDR1 GTSNPN and CDR2 SVGIG (reference sequence). This CDR3 has 13 residues. Deletions cut 7 bases from V and 4 bases from J, with 14 bases between. The CDR3 nucleotides read TGTGCCTTTAAAACGGGGGGAAATCAGCCCCAGCATTTT. Its translation: CAFKTGGNQPQHF.

The genes are TRBV5-6 and TRBJ2-7, with 9 nucleotides matching TRBD2. Trimming at V came to 5 bases and at J to 4 bases, leaving 7 bases not matched to a gene. CDR1 and CDR2 (germline): SGHDT, YYEEEE. There are 14 residues in the CDR3. The CDR3 loop reads CASRPPGLAYEQYF. The CDR3 nucleotides read TGTGCCAGCAGACCTCCGGGACTAGCATACGAGCAGTACTTC. Full variable domain (missing parts from reference TRBV5-6 and TRBJ2-7): DAGVTQSPTHLIKTRGQQVTLRCSPKSGHDTVSWYQQALGQGPQFIFQYYEEEERQRGNFPDRFSGHQFPNYSSELNVNALLLGDSALYLCASRPPGLAYEQYFGPGTRLTVT.

The chain employs TRBV19 and TRBJ2-5; TRBD2 matches 7 bases. This CDR3 is 12 amino acids long. CDR1 and CDR2 from the germline V gene are LNHDA and SQIVND (reference sequence). Trimming at V came to 5 bases and at J to 9 bases, leaving 6 bases not matched to a gene. The CDR3 nucleotides read TGTGCCAGTAGTCTCCAGGGAGGGTCCCAGTACTTC. Its translation: CASSLQGGSQYF.

V gene TRBV9 combines with J gene TRBJ2-1; 13 bases line up with TRBD2. CDR1 and CDR2 from the germline V gene are SGDLS and YYNGEE. There are 18 residues in the CDR3. Trimming removed 3 bases from V and 2 bases from J; junction bases left unmatched: 8. The CDR3 loop reads CASSGSGTSGTPYNEQFF. CDR3 DNA: TGTGCCAGCAGCGGGTCTGGGACTAGCGGGACCCCCTACAATGAGCAGTTCTTC.

This chain joins TRBV19 and TRBJ1-5; D might be TRBD1 (5 bases). This CDR3 spans 16 amino acids. The V gene's germline CDR1 is LNHDA and CDR2 SQIVND (reference sequence). V lost 5 bases and J 2 bases, leaving 16 bases between the germline ends. The CDR3 sequence is CASSPPLQGRNQPQHF. CDR3 nucleotides: TGTGCCAGTAGTCCGCCGCTCCAGGGCCGCAATCAGCCCCAGCATTTT.